Sequencing of this TCR beta chain was carried out in a study of blood T cell repertoires in COVID-19. Overall study: Material from acute and convalescent COVID-19 was sourced from the United States, Italy and Spain. The analysed material was cDNA or gDNA that came from T cells, B-cell-depleted T cells, or PBMCs.

J lost 3 bases, V lost 5 bases, and 10 bases had no gene match. The CDR3 runs to 15 residues. The germline CDR1 and CDR2 sequences are SGHDT and YYEEEE. Produced via immunoSEQ multiplex PCR; TCRdb's table is partial and in-frame only. The data contain 150,000 to 200,000 clones, approximately 80% of them singletons. This sequence joins TRBV5-6 and TRBJ2-7; TRBD1 matches at 8 bases. This TCR came from a woman aged 60-70 years who had recovered from COVID-19. The sequenced sample consisted of PBMCs or T cells enriched from blood (not recorded which). The CDR3 coding sequence is TGTGCCAGCAGACCTACCGGGACAGGTCACTACGAGCAGTACTTC. Translating gives CASRPTGTGHYEQYF.